This TCR beta chain was identified in a study of technical replicates of blood from a few donors. The CDR3 covers 14 residues. Germline assignment: CDR1 MNHEY and CDR2 SVGAGI. V dropped 7 bases and J dropped 6 bases, with 13 bases sitting between them. Data came from immunoSEQ multiplex PCR; TCRdb stores just in-frame clones and leaves some out. The repertoire includes approximately 70,000 clones, 91% of them detected once, and 4.5% to 5% sits in the top ten. The specimen was PBMCs. J is TRBJ1-6 and V is TRBV6-5; D is uncertain. This clonotype was sampled from a human donor in good health. Some clones in this sample may be carry-over from other donors' samples. The CDR3 loop reads CASMQTGSNSPLHF. As DNA, the CDR3 is TGTGCCAGCATGCAAACCGGGAGTAATTCACCCCTCCACTTT.